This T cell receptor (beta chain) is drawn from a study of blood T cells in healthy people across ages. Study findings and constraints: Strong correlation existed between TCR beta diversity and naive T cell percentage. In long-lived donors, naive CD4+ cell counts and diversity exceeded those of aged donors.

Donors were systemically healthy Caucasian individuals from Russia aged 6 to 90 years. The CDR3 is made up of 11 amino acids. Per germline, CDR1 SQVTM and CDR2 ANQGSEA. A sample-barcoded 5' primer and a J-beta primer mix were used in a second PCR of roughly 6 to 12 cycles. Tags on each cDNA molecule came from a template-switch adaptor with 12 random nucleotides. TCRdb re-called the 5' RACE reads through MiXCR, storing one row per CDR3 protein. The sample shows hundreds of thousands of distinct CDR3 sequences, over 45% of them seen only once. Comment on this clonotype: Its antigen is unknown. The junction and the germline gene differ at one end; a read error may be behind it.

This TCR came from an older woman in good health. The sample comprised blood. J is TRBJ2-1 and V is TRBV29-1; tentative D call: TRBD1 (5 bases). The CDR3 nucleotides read TGCAGCGTTGTCAGGGTGGATGAGCAGTTTTTC. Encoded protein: CSVVRVDEQFF.